Below are 14 T cell receptor beta chains sequenced from a single sample in a study of blood T cell repertoires in COVID-19. The assay was immunoSEQ multiplex PCR, and TCRdb's table has in-frame clones only and misses some. The sample comprises 200,000 to 250,000 clones, around 80% of which are singletons, and less than 20% rests with the top ten. The sample consisted of peripheral blood. The receptors shown here come from a man younger than 45 with active or convalescent COVID-19.

The CDR3 coding sequence is TGTGCCAGCAGCCGGGCGCCGGGGAAGAACACTGAAGCTTTCTTT. Translating it yields CASSRAPGKNTEAFF. The rearrangement uses TRBV14 and TRBJ1-1, with unresolved D. Germline assignment: CDR1 SGHDN and CDR2 FVKESK. This CDR3 is 15 amino acids long. V lost 4 bases and J lost 1, with 13 bases in between.

J is TRBJ2-2 and V is TRBV6-5; D call uncertain. The V gene's germline CDR1 is MNHEY and CDR2 SVGAGI. This CDR3 comprises 15 residues. The V gene lost 0 bases and the J gene lost 1 base, with 6 bases spanning the gap. As DNA, the CDR3 is TGTGCCAGCAGTTACTCCACACGGAACACCGGGGAGCTGTTTTTT. Translating it yields CASSYSTRNTGELFF.

The chain links TRBV6-1 to TRBJ2-4, with 10 nucleotides matching TRBD2. This CDR3 contains 16 residues. Trimming took 0 bases from V and 7 from J; bases not matched to a gene: 6. Germline V lookup: CDR1 MNHNS, CDR2 SASEGT. The CDR3 coding sequence is TGTGCCAGCAGTGAAGCACTAGCGGGACCGAACAACATTCAGTACTTC. It translates to CASSEALAGPNNIQYF.

The chain links TRBV7-2 to TRBJ2-1, with a possible D match to TRBD2 (5 bases). The length of the CDR3 is 13 residues. CDR1 is SGHTA, CDR2 FQGNSA, per germline. With 6 bases removed from V and 8 bases from J, the gap between germline ends came to 14 bases. CDR3 sequence reads: CASSVGLAYEQFF. In DNA form, the CDR3 reads TGTGCCAGCAGTGTAGGGCTAGCCTATGAGCAGTTCTTC.

This chain joins TRBV28 and TRBJ2-1; D may be TRBD2 (5 bases). The CDR3 is made up of 14 amino acids. With 5 bases removed from V and 2 bases from J, the gap between germline ends came to 10 bases. Germline CDR1 MDHEN, CDR2 SYDVKM. CDR3 sequence reads: CASSQTRAYNEQFF. In nucleotides, the CDR3 is TGTGCCAGCAGTCAAACTAGGGCCTACAATGAGCAGTTCTTC.

V usage is TRBV5-6 and J usage is TRBJ1-4, with D unclear. Germline V gives CDR1 SGHDT, CDR2 YYEEEE. This CDR3 is built from 14 residues. V dropped 0 bases and J dropped 6 bases, with 9 bases sitting between them. The chain's CDR3 is CASSLGLEDEKLFF. In nucleotides, the CDR3 is TGTGCCAGCAGCTTGGGACTAGAAGATGAAAAACTGTTTTTT.

The sample holds one count of this clone. The genes are TRBV5-1 and TRBJ1-5, with D hard to call. Trimming stripped 4 bases from V and 5 bases from J, with 16 bases between. Germline CDR1 SGHRS, CDR2 YFSETQ. The CDR3 has 15 amino acids. The CDR3, as DNA: TGCGCCAGCAGCCCCGGACTAGGACGGCATCAGCCCCAGCATTTT. The encoded protein is CASSPGLGRHQPQHF.

The chain is built from TRBV3-1 (or the pseudogene TRBV3-2) and TRBJ1-2; 10 nucleotides line up with TRBD1. Per the germline V gene, CDR1 is LGHDT and CDR2 is YNNKEL (reference sequence). V gave up 4 bases and J gave up 4 bases; unmatched junction bases: 3. This CDR3 contains 14 residues. The CDR3 coding sequence is TGTGCCAGCAGCCTGGGACAGGGGACCTATGGCTACACCTTC. It is translated as CASSLGQGTYGYTF.

This clone was picked up one time. The rearrangement uses TRBV5-1 and TRBJ2-5, with TRBD2 as a possible D gene (6 bases). V was pared by 0 bases and J by 5 bases, with 14 bases between. The length of the CDR3 is 15 residues. Germline V gene sequence: CDR1 SGHRS, CDR2 YFSETQ. The CDR3 nucleotides read TGCGCCAGCAGCTTGGTTCGGGGTGCGGGGGAGACCCAGTACTTC. The encoded protein is CASSLVRGAGETQYF.

In its sample, this clone was seen a few times. The chain has TRBV28 and TRBJ2-7; D perhaps matches TRBD2 (6 bases). This CDR3 has 15 amino acids. V lost 2 bases and J lost 7, with 18 bases in between. Germline V gives CDR1 MDHEN, CDR2 SYDVKM. The CDR3 loop is CASSLIVGTPGEQYF. CDR3 bases: TGTGCCAGCAGTTTAATTGTCGGGACTCCGGGGGAGCAGTACTTC.

This clone was found once. The rearrangement uses TRBV6-5 and TRBJ1-2; D possibly corresponds to TRBD1 (6 bases). Trimming left V 7 bases short and J 3 bases short, with 15 bases between. The length of the CDR3 is 14 residues. Germline loops: CDR1 MNHEY, CDR2 SVGAGI. CDR3 DNA sequence: TGTGCCAGCATTCCGACAGGTCCATACTATGGCTACACCTTC. Translating it yields CASIPTGPYYGYTF.

A few counts support this clone. The DNA for the CDR3 is TGTGCCAGCTCCCCCGAGACAGGCACAGATACGCAGTATTTT. Its translation is CASSPETGTDTQYF. The V and J genes are TRBV18 and TRBJ2-3, with D maybe TRBD1 (5 bases). This CDR3 has 14 residues. Germline loops: CDR1 KGHSH, CDR2 LQKENI. Between the trimmed V and J ends, which lost 6 bases and 1 base, there was a span of 11 bases.

This chain links TRBV6-2 or TRBV6-3 with TRBJ2-1, with no clear D. Germline values: CDR1 MNHEY, CDR2 SVGEGT. There are 12 residues in the CDR3. V lost 2 bases and J lost 7, with 6 bases in between. The CDR3 DNA reads TGTGCCAGCAGTTACGTAGATAATGAGCAGTTCTTC. Protein sequence: CASSYVDNEQFF.

The chain joins TRBV2 to TRBJ1-1; D remains unclear. Trimming removed 5 bases at V and 3 bases at J, with 7 bases between. This CDR3 has 12 amino acids. Germline V gene lookup returns CDR1 SNHLY and CDR2 FYNNEI. CDR3 amino acids: CASSYKYTEAFF. The CDR3 DNA reads as TGTGCCAGCAGTTACAAGTACACTGAAGCTTTCTTT.